This TCR beta chain was identified in a study of blood T cell repertoires in COVID-19. Study-wide context: T cells, B-cell-depleted T cells, or PBMCs supplied cDNA or gDNA.

Methods used by the authors: Cell counts per sample came from amplifying reference gene primers. Here immunoSEQ multiplex PCR was the method, and the copy in TCRdb shows in-frame clones only, minus some. That table gives V, J and clone size, and the DNA gave D and trimming. The data hold 75,000 to 100,000 clones, with more than 65% observed a single time. The J segment lost 1 base and the V segment lost 5 bases, leaving 3 bases of the junction unmatched. The CDR3 is 14 amino acids. Looked up from germline, CDR1 is MNHEY and CDR2 is SVGEGT. The sample comprised peripheral blood. The chain carries TRBV6-2 or TRBV6-3 and TRBJ2-7, with 9 nucleotides matching TRBD1. The sequence was obtained from a man between 60 and 75 years old with acute or convalescent COVID-19. The CDR3 protein is CASSTGGKSYEQYF. The CDR3 coding sequence is TGTGCCAGCAGTACAGGGGGCAAATCCTACGAGCAGTACTTC.